The rows below give T cell receptor beta chains drawn from one sample of a study of metastatic and nonmetastatic thyroid tumors. TCRdb re-called clones via MiXCR from the PCR reads. The sample includes fewer than 13,000 clones, 25% to 35% of them seen just once. What was sequenced was tumor tissue. The receptor source for this set is a male donor with papillary thyroid cancer or a benign thyroid nodule (not recorded which). Some clones in this sample may be carry-over from other donors' samples. Both conserved end residues are part of each CDR3. The D gene is left open where the match is weak. Only part of the rows carry a size: once, few, many, or a class if the clone is expanded.

.	TRBJ1-2	.	TRBV12-3/TRBV12-4	TGTGCCAGCAGTTTGGGGGTCCGGTCTAACTATGGCTACACCTTC	CASSLGVRSNYGYTF
.	TRBJ2-1	.	TRBV28	TGTGCCAGCAGTTTAGTGGGCTCTCTAGCTGAGCAGTTCTTC	CASSLVGSLAEQFF
few	TRBJ2-7	.	TRBV10-3	TGTGCCATCAGTGAGTCGGTTAATCGGGGCGCCCACGAGCAGTACTTC	CAISESVNRGAHEQYF
many	TRBJ2-1	TRBD2	TRBV18	TGTGCCAGCTCACGAGCCGCACTAGCGGGCGGGGAGCAGTTCTTC	CASSRAALAGGEQFF
.	TRBJ2-3	.	TRBV6-1	TGTGCCAGCAGTACGGGGCCGACGGATACACAGTATTTT	CASSTGPTDTQYF
.	TRBJ2-1	TRBD2	TRBV4-3	TGCGCCAGCAGCCAAGGGCGAAGCGGGAGCAATGAGCAGTTCTTC	CASSQGRSGSNEQFF
few	TRBJ2-7	.	TRBV6-5	TGTGCCAACAGTTACTCGCTGGACAGTGCCTACGAGCAGTACTTC	CANSYSLDSAYEQYF
.	TRBJ1-2	.	TRBV4-1	TGCGCCAGCAGCCAAGATAAAGTAGAGTCGGGACACGGATATGGCTACACCTTC	CASSQDKVESGHGYGYTF
many	TRBJ2-1	TRBD1	TRBV18	TGTGCCAGCTCACCCGGACAGGGGGCAATATACAATGAGCAGTTCTTC	CASSPGQGAIYNEQFF
medium-sized	TRBJ1-2	TRBD1	TRBV18	TGTGCCAGCTCCCCAGAGACAGGGGATGGCTACACCTTC	CASSPETGDGYTF
medium-sized	TRBJ2-1	.	TRBV10-1	TGCGCCAGCAGTGATAGTGTTGGCTCCTACAATGAGCAGTTCTTC	CASSDSVGSYNEQFF
.	TRBJ2-3	.	TRBV5-5	TGTGCCAGCAGCTTCCCACTCGGGACAGATACGCAGTATTTT	CASSFPLGTDTQYF
.	TRBJ2-7	TRBD1	TRBV4-1	TGCGCCAGCAGCGTCCTACCGGGACAGGGTTCCTACGAGCAGTACTTC	CASSVLPGQGSYEQYF
.	TRBJ2-2	TRBD1	TRBV11-2	TGTGCCAGCAGCTTGGACAGGTCCACCGGGGAGCTGTTTTTT	CASSLDRSTGELFF
.	TRBJ2-1	TRBD2	TRBV2	TGTGCCAGCAGTGGGACTAGCGGGAGATTCGATGAGCAGTTCTTC	CASSGTSGRFDEQFF
few	TRBJ1-2	.	TRBV28	TGTGCCAGTGAAAAACAAACCAGGCGAAACTATGGCTACACCTTC	CASEKQTRRNYGYTF
few	TRBJ2-7	.	TRBV12-3/TRBV12-4	TGTGCCAGCAGTTTAGCGGGAGCCACCTACGAGCAGTACTTC	CASSLAGATYEQYF
many	TRBJ2-3	.	TRBV10-2	TGCGCCAGCGGTGAAGATCAGCTGGGCACAGATACGCAGTATTTT	CASGEDQLGTDTQYF
.	TRBJ2-7	.	TRBV7-6	TGTGCCAGCAGCTTAGTTTCGGGTCAGGACTACGAGCAGTACTTC	CASSLVSGQDYEQYF
.	TRBJ1-2	.	TRBV7-2	TGTGCCAGCAGCTTATTAGACAGCTCGAATGGCTACACCTTC	CASSLLDSSNGYTF
.	TRBJ1-5	.	TRBV12-3/TRBV12-4	TGTGCCAGCAGTTTAGGGGCAGGGATTCAGCCCCAGCATTTT	CASSLGAGIQPQHF
.	TRBJ1-5	TRBD1	TRBV19	TGTGCCAGTACCGACAGGGAAGGTCAGCCCCAGCATTTT	CASTDREGQPQHF
.	TRBJ2-7	TRBD2	TRBV2	TGTGCCAGCAGTCTACAGAGGGAGGGCCACGAGCAGTACTTC	CASSLQREGHEQYF
.	TRBJ1-6	.	TRBV20-1	TGCAGTGCTAGAGATGGGGACCTGTTTTCACCCCTCCACTTT	CSARDGDLFSPLHF
many	TRBJ1-5	TRBD1	TRBV18	TGTGCCAGCTCACGGGACAGTTATGGCGGGGGCAATCAGCCCCAGCATTTT	CASSRDSYGGGNQPQHF
few	TRBJ1-4	.	TRBV6-1	TGTGCCAGCGGGGATAGCCCCTCAAGCGGTAAAAAACTGTTTTTT	CASGDSPSSGKKLFF
medium-sized	TRBJ1-3	.	TRBV2	TGTGCCAGCAGTGAATACGCCCGGAACTCTGGAAACACCATATATTTT	CASSEYARNSGNTIYF
few	TRBJ1-4	TRBD1	TRBV24-1	TGTGCCACCAGTGAAGGGGGACAGGGAACTAATGAAAAACTGTTTTTT	CATSEGGQGTNEKLFF
few	TRBJ2-5	.	TRBV12-3/TRBV12-4	TGTGCCAGCAGTATAATGGAGACCCAGTACTTC	CASSIMETQYF
few	TRBJ1-1	.	TRBV28	TGTGCCAGCAGTTTCCTGAGTGGGGGGCGCATTAAGGCTGAAGCTTTCTTT	CASSFLSGGRIKAEAFF
.	TRBJ2-6	.	TRBV7-8	TGTGCCAGCAGCTTAGACCAGGGAGCCGGGGCCAACGTCCTGACTTTC	CASSLDQGAGANVLTF
medium-sized	TRBJ1-5	TRBD1	TRBV20-1	TGCAGTGCCAACCGGGACAGCTTAGAGCCCCAGCATTTT	CSANRDSLEPQHF
.	TRBJ2-1	.	TRBV2	TGTGCCAGCAGTGAATTTTGGGGGAGTGGGAATGAGCAGTTCTTC	CASSEFWGSGNEQFF